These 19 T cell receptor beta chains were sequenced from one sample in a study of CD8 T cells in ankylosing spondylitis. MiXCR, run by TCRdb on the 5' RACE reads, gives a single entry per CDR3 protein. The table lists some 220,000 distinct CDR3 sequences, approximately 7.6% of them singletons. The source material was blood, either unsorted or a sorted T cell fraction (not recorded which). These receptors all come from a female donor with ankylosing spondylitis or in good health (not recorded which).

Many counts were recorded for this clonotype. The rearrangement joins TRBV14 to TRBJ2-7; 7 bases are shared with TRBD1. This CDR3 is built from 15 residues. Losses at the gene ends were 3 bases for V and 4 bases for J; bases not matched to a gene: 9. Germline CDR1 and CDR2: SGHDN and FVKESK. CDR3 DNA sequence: TGTGCCAGCAGCCATTCAGGGACAGTGGCTTACGAGCAGTACTTC. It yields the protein CASSHSGTVAYEQYF.

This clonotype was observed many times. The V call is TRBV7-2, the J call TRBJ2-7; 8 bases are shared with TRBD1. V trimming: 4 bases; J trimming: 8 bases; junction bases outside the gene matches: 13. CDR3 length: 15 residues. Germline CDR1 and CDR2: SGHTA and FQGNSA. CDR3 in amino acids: CASSSRQGNNIKQYF. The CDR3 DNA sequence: TGTGCCAGCAGCTCAAGACAGGGGAATAATATTAAGCAGTACTTC.

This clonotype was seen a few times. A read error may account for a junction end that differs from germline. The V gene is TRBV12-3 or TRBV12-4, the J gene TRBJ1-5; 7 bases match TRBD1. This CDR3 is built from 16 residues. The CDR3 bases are TGTGTCAGCAGCCTAGGACAGGTCCGAGGCAATCAGCCCCAGCATTTT. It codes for CVSSLGQVRGNQPQHF.

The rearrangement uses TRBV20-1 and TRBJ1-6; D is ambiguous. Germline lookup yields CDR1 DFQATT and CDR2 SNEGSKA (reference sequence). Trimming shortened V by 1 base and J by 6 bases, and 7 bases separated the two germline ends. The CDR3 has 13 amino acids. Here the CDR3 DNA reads TGCAGTGCTAGAGGCATACTTAATTCACCCCTCCACTTT. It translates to CSARGILNSPLHF.

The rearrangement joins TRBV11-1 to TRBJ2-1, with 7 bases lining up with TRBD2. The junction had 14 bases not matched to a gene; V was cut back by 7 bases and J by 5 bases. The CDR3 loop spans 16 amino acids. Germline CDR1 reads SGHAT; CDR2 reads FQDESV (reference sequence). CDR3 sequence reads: CASTLGGARGNNEQFF. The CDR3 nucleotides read TGTGCCAGCACCCTCGGTGGGGCGCGGGGGAACAATGAGCAGTTCTTC. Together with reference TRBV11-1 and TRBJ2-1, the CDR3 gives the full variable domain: EAEVAQSPRYKITEKSQAVAFWCDPISGHATLYWYRQILGQGPELLVQFQDESVVDDSQLPKDRFSAERLKGVDSTLKIQPAELGDSAMYLCASTLGGARGNNEQFFGPGTRLTVL.

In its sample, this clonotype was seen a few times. The CDR3 loop reads CASSSGQPFQYEQFF. The CDR3 DNA follows: TGTGCCAGCAGCTCGGGACAGCCTTTCCAATATGAGCAGTTCTTC. This rearrangement joins TRBV7-2 to TRBJ2-1, with TRBD1 identical over 7 bases. The CDR3 consists of 15 residues. V trimming: 4 bases; J trimming: 8 bases; junction bases outside the gene matches: 11. The germline CDR1 and CDR2 sequences are SGHTA and FQGNSA.

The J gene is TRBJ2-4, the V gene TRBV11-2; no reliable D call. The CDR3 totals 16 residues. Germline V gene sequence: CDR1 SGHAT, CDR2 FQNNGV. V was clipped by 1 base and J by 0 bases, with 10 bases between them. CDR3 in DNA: TGTGCCAGCAGCTTAGTTGCTCCTGTAGCCAAAAACATTCAGTACTTC. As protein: CASSLVAPVAKNIQYF.

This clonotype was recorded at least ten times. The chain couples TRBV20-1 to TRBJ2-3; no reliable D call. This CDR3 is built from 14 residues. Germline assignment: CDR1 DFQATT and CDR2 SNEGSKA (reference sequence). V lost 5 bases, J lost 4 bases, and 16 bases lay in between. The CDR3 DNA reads TGCAGTGCTCCGACTCCCTCCGGGCCAGATACGCAGTATTTT. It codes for CSAPTPSGPDTQYF.

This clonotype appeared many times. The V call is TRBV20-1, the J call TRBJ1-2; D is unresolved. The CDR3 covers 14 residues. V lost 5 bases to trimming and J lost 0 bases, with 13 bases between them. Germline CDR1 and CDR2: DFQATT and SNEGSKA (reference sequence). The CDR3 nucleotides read TGCAGTGCTCCGTCGATGGCGGCTAACTATGGCTACACCTTC. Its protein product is CSAPSMAANYGYTF.

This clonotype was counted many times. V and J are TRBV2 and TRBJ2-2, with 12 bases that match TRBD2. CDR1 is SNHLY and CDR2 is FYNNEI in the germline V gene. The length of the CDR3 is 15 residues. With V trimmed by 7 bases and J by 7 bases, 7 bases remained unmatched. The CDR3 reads CASTGLAGMVGELFF. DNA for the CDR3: TGTGCCAGCACCGGACTAGCGGGGATGGTCGGGGAGCTGTTTTTT.

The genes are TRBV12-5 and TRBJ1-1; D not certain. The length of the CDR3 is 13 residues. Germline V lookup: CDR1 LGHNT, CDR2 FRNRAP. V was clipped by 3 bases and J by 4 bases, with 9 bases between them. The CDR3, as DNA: TGTGCTAGTGGTTTAGAGGAGGGCACTGAAGCTTTCTTT. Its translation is CASGLEEGTEAFF.

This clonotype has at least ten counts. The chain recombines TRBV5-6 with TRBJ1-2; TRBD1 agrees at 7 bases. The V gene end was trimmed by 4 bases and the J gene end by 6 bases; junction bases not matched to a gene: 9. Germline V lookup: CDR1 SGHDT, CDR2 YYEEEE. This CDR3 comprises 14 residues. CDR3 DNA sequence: TGTGCCAGCAGCGAACAGGGGTTATTCGATGGCTACACCTTC. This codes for CASSEQGLFDGYTF.

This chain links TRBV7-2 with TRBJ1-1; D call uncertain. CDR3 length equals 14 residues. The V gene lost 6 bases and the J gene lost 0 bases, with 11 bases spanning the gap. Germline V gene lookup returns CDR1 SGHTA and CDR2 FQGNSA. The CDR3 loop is CASSYAPMNTEAFF. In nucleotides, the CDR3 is TGTGCCAGCAGTTACGCCCCCATGAACACTGAAGCTTTCTTT.

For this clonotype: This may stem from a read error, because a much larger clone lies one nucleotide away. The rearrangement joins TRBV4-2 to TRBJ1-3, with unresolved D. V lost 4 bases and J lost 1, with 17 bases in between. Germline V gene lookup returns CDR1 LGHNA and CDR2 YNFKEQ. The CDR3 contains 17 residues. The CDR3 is CASSLGIAWRSGNTIYF. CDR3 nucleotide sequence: TGTGCCAGCAGCCTAGGGATAGCCTGGAGGTCTGGAAACACCATATATTTT.

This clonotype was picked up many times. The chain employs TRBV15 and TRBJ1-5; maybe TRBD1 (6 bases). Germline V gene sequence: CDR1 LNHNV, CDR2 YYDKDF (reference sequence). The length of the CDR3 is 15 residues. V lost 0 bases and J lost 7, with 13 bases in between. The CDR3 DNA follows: TGTGCCACCAGCAGAGATCCAGGGGAGGGACAGCCCCAGCATTTT. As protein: CATSRDPGEGQPQHF.

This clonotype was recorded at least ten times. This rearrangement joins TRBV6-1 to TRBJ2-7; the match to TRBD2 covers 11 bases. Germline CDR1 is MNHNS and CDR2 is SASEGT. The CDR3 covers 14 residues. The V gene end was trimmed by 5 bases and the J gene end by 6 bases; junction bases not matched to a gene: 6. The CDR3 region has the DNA TGTGCCAGCAGTAGTAGCGGGAGGGCCTTCGAGCAGTACTTC. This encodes CASSSSGRAFEQYF.

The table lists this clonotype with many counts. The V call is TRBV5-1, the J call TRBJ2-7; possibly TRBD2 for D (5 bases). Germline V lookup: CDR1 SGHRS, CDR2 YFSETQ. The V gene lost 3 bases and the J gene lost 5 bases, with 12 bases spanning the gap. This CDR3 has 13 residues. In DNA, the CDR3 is TGCGCCAGCAGCTCGGGGTTAGGCGACGAGCAGTACTTC. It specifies CASSSGLGDEQYF.

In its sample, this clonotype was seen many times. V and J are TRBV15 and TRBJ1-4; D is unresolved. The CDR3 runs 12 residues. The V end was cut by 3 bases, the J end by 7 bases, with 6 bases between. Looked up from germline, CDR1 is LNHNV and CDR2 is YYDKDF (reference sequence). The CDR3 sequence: CATSRVGEKLFF. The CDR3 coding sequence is TGTGCCACCAGCAGGGTGGGTGAAAAACTGTTTTTT.

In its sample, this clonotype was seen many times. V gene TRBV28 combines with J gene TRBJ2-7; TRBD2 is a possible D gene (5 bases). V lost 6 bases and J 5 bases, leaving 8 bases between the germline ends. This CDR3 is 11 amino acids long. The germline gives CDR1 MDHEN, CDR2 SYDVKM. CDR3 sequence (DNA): TGTGCCAGCAGGGACTTCGACGAGCAGTACTTC. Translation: CASRDFDEQYF.